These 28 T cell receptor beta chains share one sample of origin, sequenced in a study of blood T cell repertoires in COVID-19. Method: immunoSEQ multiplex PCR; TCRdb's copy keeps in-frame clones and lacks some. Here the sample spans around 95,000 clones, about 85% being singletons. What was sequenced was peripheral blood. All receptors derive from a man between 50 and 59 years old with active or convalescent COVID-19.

CDR3 sequence reads: CASSSGQSSVEAFF. In DNA, the CDR3 is TGTGCCAGCAGCTCGGGACAGTCCTCGGTAGAAGCTTTCTTT. V and J are TRBV11-3 and TRBJ1-1; TRBD1 matches 7 bases. Per the germline V gene, CDR1 is SGHNT and CDR2 is YENEEA. V shed 4 bases, J shed 8 bases, and the junction held 10 bases outside the gene matches. The length of the CDR3 is 14 residues.

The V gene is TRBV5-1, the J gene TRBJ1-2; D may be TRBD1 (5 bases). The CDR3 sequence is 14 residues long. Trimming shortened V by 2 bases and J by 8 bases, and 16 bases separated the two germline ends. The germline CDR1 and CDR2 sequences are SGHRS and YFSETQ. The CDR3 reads CASSFTAVQGGYTF. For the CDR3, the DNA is TGCGCCAGCAGCTTTACGGCGGTCCAGGGAGGCTACACCTTC.

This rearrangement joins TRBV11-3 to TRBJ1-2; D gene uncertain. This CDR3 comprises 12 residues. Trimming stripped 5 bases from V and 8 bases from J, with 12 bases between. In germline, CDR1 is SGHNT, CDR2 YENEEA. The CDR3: CASSPDLGGYTF. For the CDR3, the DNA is TGTGCCAGCAGCCCGGATCTCGGGGGCTACACCTTC.

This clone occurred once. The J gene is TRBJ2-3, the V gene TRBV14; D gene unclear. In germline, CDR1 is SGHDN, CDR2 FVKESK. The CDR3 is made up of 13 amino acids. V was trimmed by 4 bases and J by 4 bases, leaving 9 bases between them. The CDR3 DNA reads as TGTGCCAGCAGCCCCCTTATTCCAGATACGCAGTATTTT. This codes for CASSPLIPDTQYF.

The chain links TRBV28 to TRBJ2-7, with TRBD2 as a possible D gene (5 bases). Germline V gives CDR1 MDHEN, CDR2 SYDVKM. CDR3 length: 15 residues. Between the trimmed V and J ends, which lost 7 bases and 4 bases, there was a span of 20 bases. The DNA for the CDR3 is TGTGCCAGCATGATTGGCGGGTTTCAATTGTACGAGCAGTACTTC. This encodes CASMIGGFQLYEQYF. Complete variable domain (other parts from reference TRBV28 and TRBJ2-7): DVKVTQSSRYLVKRTGEKVFLECVQDMDHENMFWYRQDPGLGLRLIYFSYDVKMKEKGDIPEGYSVSREKKERFSLILESASTNQTSMYLCASMIGGFQLYEQYFGPGTRLTVT.

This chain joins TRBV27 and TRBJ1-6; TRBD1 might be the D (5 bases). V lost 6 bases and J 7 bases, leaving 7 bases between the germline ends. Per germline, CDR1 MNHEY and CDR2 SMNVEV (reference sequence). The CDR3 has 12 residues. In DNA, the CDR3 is TGTGCCAGCAGCCAGGGAAATTCACCCCTCCACTTT. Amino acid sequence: CASSQGNSPLHF.

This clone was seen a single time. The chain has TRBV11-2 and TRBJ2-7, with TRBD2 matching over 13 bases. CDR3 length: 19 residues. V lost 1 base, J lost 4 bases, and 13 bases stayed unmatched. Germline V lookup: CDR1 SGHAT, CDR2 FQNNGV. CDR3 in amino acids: CASSLGTSGRGRWGYEQYF. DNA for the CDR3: TGTGCCAGCAGCTTAGGGACTAGCGGGAGAGGCCGATGGGGTTACGAGCAGTACTTC.

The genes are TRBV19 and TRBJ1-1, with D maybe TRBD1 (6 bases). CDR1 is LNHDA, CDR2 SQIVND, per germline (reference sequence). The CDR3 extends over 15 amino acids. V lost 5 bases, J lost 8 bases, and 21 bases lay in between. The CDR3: CASSPYAMDSSEAFF. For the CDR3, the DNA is TGTGCCAGTAGTCCCTACGCCATGGACAGTTCGGAAGCTTTCTTT.

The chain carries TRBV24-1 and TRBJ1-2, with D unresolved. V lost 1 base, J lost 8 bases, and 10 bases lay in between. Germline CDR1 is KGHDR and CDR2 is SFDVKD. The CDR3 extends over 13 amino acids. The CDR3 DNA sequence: TGTGCCACCAGTGATTTCGTCGGGAGAGGCTACACCTTC. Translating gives CATSDFVGRGYTF.

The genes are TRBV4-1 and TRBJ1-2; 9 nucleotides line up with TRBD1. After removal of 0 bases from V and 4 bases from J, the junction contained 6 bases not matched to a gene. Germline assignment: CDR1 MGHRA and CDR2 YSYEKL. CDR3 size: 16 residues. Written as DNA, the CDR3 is TGCGCCAGCAGCCAAGAGCCGGGACAGGGTTTCTATGGCTACACCTTC. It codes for CASSQEPGQGFYGYTF.

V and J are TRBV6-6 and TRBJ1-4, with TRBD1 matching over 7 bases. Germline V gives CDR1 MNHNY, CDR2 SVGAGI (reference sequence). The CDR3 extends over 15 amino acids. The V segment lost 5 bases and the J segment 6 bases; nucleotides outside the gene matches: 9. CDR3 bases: TGTGCCAGCAGTGCAACCGGGACAGCTCATGAAAAACTGTTTTTT. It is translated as CASSATGTAHEKLFF.

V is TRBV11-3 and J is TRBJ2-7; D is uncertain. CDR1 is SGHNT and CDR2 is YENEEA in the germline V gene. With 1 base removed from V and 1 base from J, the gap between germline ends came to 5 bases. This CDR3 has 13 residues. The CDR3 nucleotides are TGTGCCAGCAGCTTAGTGACATCCTACGAGCAGTACTTC. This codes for CASSLVTSYEQYF. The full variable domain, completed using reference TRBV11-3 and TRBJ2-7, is EAGVVQSPRYKIIEKKQPVAFWCNPISGHNTLYWYLQNLGQGPELLIRYENEEAVDDSQLPKDRFSAERLKGVDSTLKIQPAELGDSAVYLCASSLVTSYEQYFGPGTRLTVT.

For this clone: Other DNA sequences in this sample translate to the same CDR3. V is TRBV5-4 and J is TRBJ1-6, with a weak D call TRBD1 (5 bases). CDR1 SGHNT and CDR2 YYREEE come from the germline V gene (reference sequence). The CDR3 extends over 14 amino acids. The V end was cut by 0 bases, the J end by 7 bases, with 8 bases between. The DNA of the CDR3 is TGTGCCAGCAGCTTGGAGCAGGGCAATTCACCCCTCCACTTT. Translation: CASSLEQGNSPLHF.

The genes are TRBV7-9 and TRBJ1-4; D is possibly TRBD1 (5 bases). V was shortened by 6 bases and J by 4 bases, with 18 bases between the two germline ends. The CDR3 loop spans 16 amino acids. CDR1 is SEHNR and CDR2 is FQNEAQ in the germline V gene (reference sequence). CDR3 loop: CASRPGLAGGNEKLFF. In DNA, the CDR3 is TGTGCCAGCAGACCCGGTCTGGCCGGGGGTAATGAAAAACTGTTTTTT.

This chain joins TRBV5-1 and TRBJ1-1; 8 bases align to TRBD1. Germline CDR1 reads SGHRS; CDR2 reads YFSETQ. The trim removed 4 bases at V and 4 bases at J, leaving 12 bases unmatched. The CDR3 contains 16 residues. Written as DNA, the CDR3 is TGCGCCAGCAGCGTTTTTCAGGGGGCAGGCGGCACTGAAGCTTTCTTT. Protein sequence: CASSVFQGAGGTEAFF.

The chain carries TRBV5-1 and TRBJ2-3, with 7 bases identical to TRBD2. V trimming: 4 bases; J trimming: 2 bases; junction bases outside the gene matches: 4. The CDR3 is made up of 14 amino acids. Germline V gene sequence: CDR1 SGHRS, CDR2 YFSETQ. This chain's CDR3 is CASSLAEITDTQYF. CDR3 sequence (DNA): TGCGCCAGCAGCCTAGCGGAAATCACAGATACGCAGTATTTT.

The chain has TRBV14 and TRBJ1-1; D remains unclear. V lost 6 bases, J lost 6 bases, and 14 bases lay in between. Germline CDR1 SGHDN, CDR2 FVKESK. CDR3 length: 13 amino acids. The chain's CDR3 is CASSSNPRAEAFF. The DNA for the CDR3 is TGTGCCAGCAGTAGCAACCCGAGGGCTGAAGCTTTCTTT.

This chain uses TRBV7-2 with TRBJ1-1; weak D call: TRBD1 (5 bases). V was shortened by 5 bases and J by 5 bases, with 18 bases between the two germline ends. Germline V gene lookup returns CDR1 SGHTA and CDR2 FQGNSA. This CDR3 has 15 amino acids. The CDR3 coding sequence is TGTGCCAGCAGCCCCCGCGGGGGAAGTATAACTGAAGCTTTCTTT. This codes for CASSPRGGSITEAFF.

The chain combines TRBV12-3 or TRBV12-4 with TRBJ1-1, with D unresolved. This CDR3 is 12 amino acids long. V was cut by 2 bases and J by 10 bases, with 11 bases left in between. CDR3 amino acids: CASSLTGIVAFF. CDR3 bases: TGTGCCAGCAGTTTAACGGGGATAGTAGCTTTCTTT.

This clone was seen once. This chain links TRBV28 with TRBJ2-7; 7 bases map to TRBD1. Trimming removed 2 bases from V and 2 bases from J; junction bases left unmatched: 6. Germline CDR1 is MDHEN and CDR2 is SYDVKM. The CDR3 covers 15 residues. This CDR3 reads CASSLPLQGAYEQYF. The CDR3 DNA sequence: TGTGCCAGCAGTTTACCCCTCCAGGGGGCCTACGAGCAGTACTTC.

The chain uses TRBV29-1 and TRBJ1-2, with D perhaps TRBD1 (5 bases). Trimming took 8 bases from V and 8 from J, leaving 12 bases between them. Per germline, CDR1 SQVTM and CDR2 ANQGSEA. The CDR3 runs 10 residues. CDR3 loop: CSPSGEGYTF. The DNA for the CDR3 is TGCAGCCCCTCGGGGGAGGGCTACACCTTC.

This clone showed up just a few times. CDR3 sequence reads: CASSEHRATDTQYF. Written as DNA, the CDR3 is TGTGCCAGCAGTGAACACAGGGCGACAGATACGCAGTATTTT. This chain uses TRBV2 with TRBJ2-3; TRBD1 might be the D (6 bases). V lost 2 bases and J 3 bases, leaving 9 bases between the germline ends. Germline V gene data show CDR1 as SNHLY and CDR2 as FYNNEI. The CDR3 runs to 14 residues.

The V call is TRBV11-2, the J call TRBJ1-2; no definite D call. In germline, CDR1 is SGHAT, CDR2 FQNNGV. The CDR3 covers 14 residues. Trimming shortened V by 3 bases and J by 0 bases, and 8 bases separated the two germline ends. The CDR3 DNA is TGTGCCAGCAGCTTGGGCCCTGCTAACTATGGCTACACCTTC. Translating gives CASSLGPANYGYTF.

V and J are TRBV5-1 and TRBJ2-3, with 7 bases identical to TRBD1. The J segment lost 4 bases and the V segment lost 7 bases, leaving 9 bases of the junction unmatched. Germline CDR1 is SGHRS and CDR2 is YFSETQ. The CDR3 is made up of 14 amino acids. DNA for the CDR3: TGCGCCAGCTATACGACAGGGTGGTCAGATACGCAGTATTTT. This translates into CASYTTGWSDTQYF. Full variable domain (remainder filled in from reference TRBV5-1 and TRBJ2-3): KAGVTQTPRYLIKTRGQQVTLSCSPISGHRSVSWYQQTPGQGLQFLFEYFSETQRNKGNFPGRFSGRQFSNSRSEMNVSTLELGDSALYLCASYTTGWSDTQYFGPGTRLTVL.

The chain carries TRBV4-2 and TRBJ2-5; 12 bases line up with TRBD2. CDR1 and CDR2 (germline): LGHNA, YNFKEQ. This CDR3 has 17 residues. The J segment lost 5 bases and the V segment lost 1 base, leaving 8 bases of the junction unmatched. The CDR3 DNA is TGTGCCAGCAGCCAAGGCTCCGGACTAGCGGGATTGGAGACCCAGTACTTC. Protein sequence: CASSQGSGLAGLETQYF.

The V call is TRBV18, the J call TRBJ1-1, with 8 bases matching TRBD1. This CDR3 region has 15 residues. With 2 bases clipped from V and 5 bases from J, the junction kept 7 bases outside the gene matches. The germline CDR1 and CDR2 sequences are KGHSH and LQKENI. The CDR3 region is CASSPRTGRSTEAFF. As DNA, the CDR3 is TGTGCCAGCTCACCAAGGACAGGGCGATCAACTGAAGCTTTCTTT.

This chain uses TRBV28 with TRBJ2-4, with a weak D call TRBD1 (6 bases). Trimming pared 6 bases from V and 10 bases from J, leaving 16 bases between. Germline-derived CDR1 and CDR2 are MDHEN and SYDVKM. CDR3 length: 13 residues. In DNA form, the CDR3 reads TGTGCCAGCAGACAGGGAAACGGGCGAATTCAGTACTTC. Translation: CASRQGNGRIQYF.

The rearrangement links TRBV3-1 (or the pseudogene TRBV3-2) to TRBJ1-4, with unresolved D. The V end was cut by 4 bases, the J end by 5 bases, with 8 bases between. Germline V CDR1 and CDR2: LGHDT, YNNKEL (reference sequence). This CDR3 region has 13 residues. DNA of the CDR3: TGTGCCAGCAGCCTTCCACAGAATGAAAAACTGTTTTTT. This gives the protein CASSLPQNEKLFF.